The 10 T cell receptor beta chains below come from one sample, sequenced in a study of Tregs in tolerant kidney transplant recipients. The method was immunoSEQ multiplex PCR; TCRdb's version includes in-frame clones alone and lacks a portion of them. The sample holds 90,000 to 130,000 clones; nearly 90% are singletons and the top ten take about 0.35%. The material sequenced was CD4+ T cells from blood, taken before the transplant. The receptors derive from a human donor who received a combined kidney and bone marrow transplant.

V is TRBV5-1 and J is TRBJ2-1, with 8 bases lining up with TRBD2. Germline CDR1 is SGHRS and CDR2 is YFSETQ. With V trimmed by 4 bases and J by 0 bases, 3 bases remained unmatched. The CDR3 is 15 residues long. As DNA, the CDR3 is TGCGCCAGCAGCCAAAGCGGGAGCTCCTACAATGAGCAGTTCTTC. It specifies CASSQSGSSYNEQFF.

The sample holds a few counts of this clone. This rearrangement joins TRBV21-1 to TRBJ2-7; the table assigns TRBD1, which was not confirmed against the DNA. TRBV21-1 is marked as a pseudogene. This CDR3 has 16 amino acids. CDR3 coding DNA: TGTGCCAGCAGCAAAGAAGGCGCCAGGGGGCGTGAAGAGCAGTACTTC. It codes for CASSKEGARGREEQYF.

The chain carries TRBV5-1 and TRBJ2-4; D not resolved. V was trimmed by 4 bases and J by 6 bases, leaving 14 bases between them. The germline V gene encodes CDR1 SGHRS and CDR2 YFSETQ. The CDR3 is 14 amino acids. The CDR3 region is CASSRMTGINIQYF. DNA for the CDR3: TGCGCCAGCAGCCGAATGACTGGAATAAACATTCAGTACTTC.

The chain carries TRBV5-1 and TRBJ2-1, with TRBD1 as a possible D gene (5 bases). The CDR3 extends over 15 amino acids. V lost 1 base and J 3 bases, leaving 11 bases between the germline ends. From germline, CDR1 is SGHRS and CDR2 YFSETQ. CDR3 nucleotides: TGCGCCAGCAGCTTGCCTAGGGGTAACTACAATGAGCAGTTCTTC. It is translated as CASSLPRGNYNEQFF. The full variable domain, in which reference TRBV5-1 and TRBJ2-1 provide the parts outside the CDR3, is KAGVTQTPRYLIKTRGQQVTLSCSPISGHRSVSWYQQTPGQGLQFLFEYFSETQRNKGNFPGRFSGRQFSNSRSEMNVSTLELGDSALYLCASSLPRGNYNEQFFGPGTRLTVL.

The rearrangement joins TRBV10-1 to TRBJ2-1, with 8 bases matching TRBD1. CDR3 length equals 15 residues. Trimming cost V 2 bases and J 6 bases; bases outside gene matches: 6. Germline CDR1 and CDR2: WNHNN and SYGVQD (reference sequence). The CDR3 region has the DNA TGCGCCAGCAGTGAGGATCCGGACAGGGTCAATGAGCAGTTCTTC. It is translated as CASSEDPDRVNEQFF.

The V gene is TRBV11-1, the J gene TRBJ1-1; no firm D call. The CDR3 spans 14 residues. Germline lookup yields CDR1 SGHAT and CDR2 FQDESV (reference sequence). The ends were cut back, 6 bases at V and 2 bases at J, with 13 bases in the middle. This CDR3 reads CASSRNSPNTEAFF. The CDR3 region has the DNA TGTGCCAGCAGTCGTAACAGCCCTAACACTGAAGCTTTCTTT.

V and J are TRBV6-5 and TRBJ2-3; the D gene is possibly TRBD1 (6 bases). Germline assignment: CDR1 MNHEY and CDR2 SVGAGI. The V end was cut by 6 bases, the J end by 1 base, with 14 bases between. The CDR3 has 15 residues. CDR3 DNA sequence: TGTGCCAGCAGGGAGCATTGGGGGCGCACAGATACGCAGTATTTT. This codes for CASREHWGRTDTQYF.

This clone was picked up a small number of times. The V gene is TRBV2, the J gene TRBJ1-2; 8 nucleotides match TRBD1. This CDR3 is built from 14 residues. The V and J ends lost 2 bases and 7 bases, in that order; junction bases with no gene match: 6. Germline V gene lookup returns CDR1 SNHLY and CDR2 FYNNEI. DNA for the CDR3: TGTGCCAGCAGTGAACGCGGCAGGGGGCCTGGCTACACCTTC. Translating gives CASSERGRGPGYTF.

This clone was observed a single time. The chain recombines TRBV11-2 with TRBJ2-1; TRBD2 aligns across 8 bases. The V gene's germline CDR1 is SGHAT and CDR2 FQNNGV. This CDR3 spans 14 amino acids. V was clipped by 1 base and J by 8 bases; unmatched bases: 4. The CDR3 sequence is CASSLGSGGDEQFF. In nucleotides, the CDR3 is TGTGCCAGCAGCTTAGGCTCCGGGGGGGATGAGCAGTTCTTC.

The CDR3 sequence is CASSENAQGDEQFF. The CDR3 DNA follows: TGTGCCAGCAGTGAAAACGCACAGGGCGATGAGCAGTTCTTC. This chain connects TRBV2 to TRBJ2-1, with D tentatively TRBD1 (6 bases). The CDR3 has 14 amino acids. CDR1 and CDR2 (germline): SNHLY, FYNNEI. Trimming removed 2 bases at V and 8 bases at J, with 13 bases between.